This T cell receptor beta chain was observed in a study of T cell responses to AZD1222 COVID-19 vaccine. Here immunoSEQ multiplex PCR was the method, and the copy in TCRdb shows in-frame clones only, minus some. This table has under 70,000 clones, 76% appearing once. Germline CDR1 reads SGHDN; CDR2 reads FVKESK. There are 15 residues in the CDR3. The ends were cut back, 1 base at V and 6 bases at J, with 12 bases in the middle. Study findings and constraints: Scientists sampled the repertoires only once the peak T cell response had passed.

This clone was detected only once. The antigen remains undetermined. The starting material was peripheral blood, obtained on day 0 of AZD1222 vaccination. The TCR was taken from an adult in good health. The chain carries TRBV14 and TRBJ1-4; D not resolved. The DNA for the CDR3 is TGTGCCAGCAGCCAAGTTGCGGGAGAAGATGAAAAACTGTTTTTT. It specifies CASSQVAGEDEKLFF.